This T cell receptor beta chain was found in a study of shared clonotypes between healthy human individuals. Study-wide background: Per donor, CD8 memory used one plate, CD8 naive used two, CD4 memory used three and CD4 naive used three. Points from the study as a whole: Estimated richness was generally greater in naive than memory subsets.

A note on this clone: Its target is unknown.

A 200 ng quantity of DNA, some 30,000 T cell genomes, went into the sorted-subset replicate PCRs. Profiled with immunoSEQ multiplex PCR; TCRdb holds only in-frame clones, not every one. The table records under 2.5 million clones, 85% to 95% of them present only once. The CDR3 totals 11 residues. Per the germline V gene, CDR1 is SGHNT and CDR2 is YENEEA. The V end was cut by 8 bases, the J end by 5 bases, with 7 bases between. Sequencing was carried out using naive CD4+ T cells from PBMCs. Regarding subset: CD45RA+ positively selected. The TCR comes from a young man in good health. Some clones in this sample may be carry-over from other donors' samples. The chain employs TRBV11-3 and TRBJ2-1; D is unresolved. The CDR3 here is CASGRDNEQFF. CDR3 DNA sequence: TGTGCCAGCGGAAGAGACAATGAGCAGTTCTTC.